These T cell receptor beta chains were read from a single sample in a study of PD-1 blockade in classical Hodgkin lymphoma. Profiling relied on immunoSEQ multiplex PCR, and the TCRdb table lists in-frame clones only, not all of them. The table lists approximately 24,000 clones, around 80% of them singletons. This specimen consisted of peripheral blood mononuclear cells (PBMCs), obtained before the second cycle of nivolumab. These receptors came from a human donor with classical Hodgkin lymphoma. CDR3s include the opening cysteine and the closing phenylalanine or tryptophan. A D gene is named only where the DNA matches it firmly. Some rows have no size entry. The others give once, few or many, or a class for an expanded clone.

clone_size: NA
j_call: TRBJ2-5
d_call: NA
v_call: TRBV15
cdr3_nt: TGTGCCACCAGCAGAGGGACTGAAGGGGGAGAGACCCAGTACTTC
cdr3_aa: CATSRGTEGGETQYF

clone_size: NA
j_call: TRBJ1-5
d_call: TRBD1
v_call: TRBV27
cdr3_nt: TGTGCCAGCAGTCCGGACAGGGGGCAAATTCAGCCCCAGCATTTT
cdr3_aa: CASSPDRGQIQPQHF

clone_size: NA
j_call: TRBJ1-2
d_call: TRBD1
v_call: TRBV6-5
cdr3_nt: TGTGCCAGCAGCACAGGGGCTCGCTATGGCTACACCTTC
cdr3_aa: CASSTGARYGYTF

clone_size: NA
j_call: TRBJ2-3
d_call: NA
v_call: TRBV7-9
cdr3_nt: TGTGCCAGCAGCCCCCACGCAGATACGCAGTATTTT
cdr3_aa: CASSPHADTQYF

clone_size: NA
j_call: TRBJ1-2
d_call: NA
v_call: TRBV6-6
cdr3_nt: TGTGCCAGCAGTCCCGGAGGGGCACTGGGTGGCTACACCTTC
cdr3_aa: CASSPGGALGGYTF

clone_size: NA
j_call: TRBJ1-1
d_call: NA
v_call: TRBV23-1
cdr3_nt: TGCGCCAGCACCCGTGGGGAAGAAGGCACTGAAGCTTTCTTT
cdr3_aa: CASTRGEEGTEAFF

clone_size: NA
j_call: TRBJ2-7
d_call: NA
v_call: TRBV4-3
cdr3_nt: TGCGCCAGCAGCCAAGAAAAGGACACAAGCTCCTACGAGCAGTACTTC
cdr3_aa: CASSQEKDTSSYEQYF

clone_size: NA
j_call: TRBJ2-2
d_call: NA
v_call: TRBV28
cdr3_nt: TGTGCCAGCAGTTTATCACAGTTTTACACCGGGGAGCTGTTTTTT
cdr3_aa: CASSLSQFYTGELFF

clone_size: NA
j_call: TRBJ1-1
d_call: NA
v_call: TRBV7-8
cdr3_nt: TGTGCCAGCAGCTCGGCGGGGCACCCGAAAGCTTTCTTT
cdr3_aa: CASSSAGHPKAFF

clone_size: NA
j_call: TRBJ2-5
d_call: NA
v_call: TRBV4-1
cdr3_nt: TGCGCCAGCAGCCAAGAGGTCCTCATCCAAGAGACCCAGTACTTC
cdr3_aa: CASSQEVLIQETQYF

clone_size: NA
j_call: TRBJ1-1
d_call: NA
v_call: TRBV4-1
cdr3_nt: TGCGCCAGCAGCCAAGTTTTCCGCCCCACTGAAGCTTTCTTT
cdr3_aa: CASSQVFRPTEAFF

clone_size: NA
j_call: TRBJ1-6
d_call: NA
v_call: TRBV5-6
cdr3_nt: TGTGCCAGCAGCCCCGGCCCTATCGGATATTCACCCCTCCACTTT
cdr3_aa: CASSPGPIGYSPLHF

clone_size: NA
j_call: TRBJ1-2
d_call: NA
v_call: TRBV5-4
cdr3_nt: TGTGCCAGCAGCCGAGATGATTATGGCTACACCTTC
cdr3_aa: CASSRDDYGYTF

clone_size: once
j_call: TRBJ2-5
d_call: TRBD2
v_call: TRBV11-2
cdr3_nt: TGTGCCAGCAGCTTCTCCAGCGGGGGGCGGGAGACCCAGTACTTC
cdr3_aa: CASSFSSGGRETQYF

clone_size: NA
j_call: TRBJ2-1
d_call: TRBD2
v_call: TRBV7-2
cdr3_nt: TGTGCCAGCAGTAAGGGATCTAGCGGGGGCTCCTACAATGAGCAGTTCTTC
cdr3_aa: CASSKGSSGGSYNEQFF

clone_size: NA
j_call: TRBJ1-2
d_call: TRBD1
v_call: TRBV19
cdr3_nt: TGTGCCAGTAGTATCGGGACAGGGGACTATGGCTACACCTTC
cdr3_aa: CASSIGTGDYGYTF

clone_size: NA
j_call: TRBJ2-3
d_call: NA
v_call: TRBV30
cdr3_nt: TGTGCCTGGAGTTTAACCGGGCCTTACGCGAAGGATACGCAGTATTTT
cdr3_aa: CAWSLTGPYAKDTQYF

clone_size: NA
j_call: TRBJ1-2
d_call: NA
v_call: TRBV5-4
cdr3_nt: TGTGCCAGCAGCTTCGAACCGGGCCGTGGGCCCCCCCTCTATGGCTACACCTTC
cdr3_aa: CASSFEPGRGPPLYGYTF

clone_size: NA
j_call: TRBJ1-6
d_call: TRBD1
v_call: TRBV4-3
cdr3_nt: TGCGCCACCCCCCGGGCCCGCGGACAGGGTTATGGTTCACCCCTCCACTTT
cdr3_aa: CATPRARGQGYGSPLHF

clone_size: NA
j_call: TRBJ2-2
d_call: TRBD1
v_call: TRBV7-8
cdr3_nt: TGTGCCAGCAGCCCCAGGGGGCTTGACTTCCCCGGGGAGCTGTTTTTT
cdr3_aa: CASSPRGLDFPGELFF

clone_size: NA
j_call: TRBJ2-6
d_call: NA
v_call: TRBV7-6
cdr3_nt: TGTGCCAGCAGCTTACGGGCGGCATTCTCTGGGGCCAACGTCCTGACTTTC
cdr3_aa: CASSLRAAFSGANVLTF

clone_size: NA
j_call: TRBJ2-2
d_call: NA
v_call: TRBV10-1
cdr3_nt: TGCGCCAGCAGTGAGGGACAGCTGGGGGCCGGGGAGCTGTTTTTT
cdr3_aa: CASSEGQLGAGELFF

clone_size: NA
j_call: TRBJ2-3
d_call: TRBD2
v_call: TRBV19
cdr3_nt: TGTGCCAGTAGTATCGCGCCAGCGGGGATTACAGATACGCAGTATTTT
cdr3_aa: CASSIAPAGITDTQYF

clone_size: few
j_call: TRBJ1-4
d_call: TRBD1
v_call: TRBV7-9
cdr3_nt: TGTGCCAGCAGTGGACAGGGTCTTGATGAAAAACTGTTTTTT
cdr3_aa: CASSGQGLDEKLFF

clone_size: medium-sized
j_call: TRBJ1-1
d_call: TRBD1
v_call: TRBV4-1
cdr3_nt: TGCGCCAGCAGCCGAGGGACAGGGCGGGGCACTGAAGCTTTCTTT
cdr3_aa: CASSRGTGRGTEAFF

clone_size: NA
j_call: TRBJ2-3
d_call: NA
v_call: TRBV7-7
cdr3_nt: TGTGCTAGCAGTTTGAGGGGGGGTAGCACAGATACGCAGTATTTT
cdr3_aa: CASSLRGGSTDTQYF

clone_size: NA
j_call: TRBJ2-5
d_call: NA
v_call: TRBV4-1
cdr3_nt: TGCGCCAGCAGCGCCCGGGGAGAGACCCAGTACTTC
cdr3_aa: CASSARGETQYF

clone_size: NA
j_call: TRBJ2-7
d_call: TRBD1
v_call: TRBV5-1
cdr3_nt: TGCGCCAGCAGCCCCGGGACAGGGGACTACGAGCAGTACTTC
cdr3_aa: CASSPGTGDYEQYF

clone_size: NA
j_call: TRBJ2-2
d_call: TRBD2
v_call: TRBV5-1
cdr3_nt: TGCGCCAGCAGCTCCCCTGAGCGGGGGGGCTCGGCCGGGGAGCTGTTTTTT
cdr3_aa: CASSSPERGGSAGELFF

clone_size: NA
j_call: TRBJ1-2
d_call: NA
v_call: TRBV11-2
cdr3_nt: TGTGCCAGCAGCTTACGGGGGAGGGGCTACACCTTC
cdr3_aa: CASSLRGRGYTF